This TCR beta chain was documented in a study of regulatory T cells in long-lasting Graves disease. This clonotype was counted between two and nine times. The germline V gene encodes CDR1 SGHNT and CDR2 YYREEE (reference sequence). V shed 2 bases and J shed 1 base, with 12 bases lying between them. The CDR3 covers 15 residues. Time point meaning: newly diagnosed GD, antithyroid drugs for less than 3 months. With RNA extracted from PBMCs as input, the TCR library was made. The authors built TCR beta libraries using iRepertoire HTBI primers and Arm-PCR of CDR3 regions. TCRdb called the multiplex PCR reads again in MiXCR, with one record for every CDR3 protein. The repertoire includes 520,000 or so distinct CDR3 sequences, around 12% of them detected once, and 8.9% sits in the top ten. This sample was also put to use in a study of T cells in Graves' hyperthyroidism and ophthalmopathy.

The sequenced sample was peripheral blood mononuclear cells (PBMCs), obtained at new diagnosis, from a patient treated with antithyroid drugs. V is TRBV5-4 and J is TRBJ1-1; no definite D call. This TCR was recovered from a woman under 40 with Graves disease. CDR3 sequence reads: CASSLLSRGNTEAFF. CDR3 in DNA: TGTGCCAGCAGCTTACTTTCCCGAGGGAACACTGAAGCTTTCTTT.